These 30 T cell receptor beta chains were sequenced from one sample in a study of cytotoxic CD8 clonotypes in ibrutinib-treated CLL. TCRdb's table, derived via immunoSEQ multiplex PCR, lists solely in-frame clones and lacks some. This sample has fewer than 300,000 clones, with approximately 76% found just once. This material consisted of PBMCs, taken at disease progression, from a patient treated with ibrutinib. These receptors originate from a human donor with chronic lymphocytic leukemia.

This chain joins TRBV6-1 and TRBJ1-5; the D gene is possibly TRBD1 (5 bases). This CDR3 comprises 14 residues. Germline lookup yields CDR1 MNHNS and CDR2 SASEGT. V shed 5 bases and J shed 5 bases, with 13 bases lying between them. The CDR3 spells CASSRLGGDQPQHF. As DNA, the CDR3 is TGTGCCAGCAGTAGACTGGGAGGGGATCAGCCCCAGCATTTT.

The chain employs TRBV9 and TRBJ1-3; D is unresolved. Germline loops: CDR1 SGDLS, CDR2 YYNGEE. The V end lost 1 base, the J end lost 4 bases, and 6 bases lay between the germline ends. The CDR3 contains 13 residues. The CDR3 coding sequence is TGTGCCAGCAGCGTAAGGTTCGGAAACACCATATATTTT. This sequence encodes CASSVRFGNTIYF.

The V and J genes are TRBV27 and TRBJ2-7; D may correspond to TRBD1 or TRBD2 (5 bases each). V dropped 3 bases and J dropped 6 bases, with 12 bases sitting between them. The CDR3 runs to 13 residues. CDR1 and CDR2 (germline): MNHEY, SMNVEV (reference sequence). CDR3 amino acids: CASSLRGVREQYF. The CDR3 nucleotides are TGTGCCAGCAGTTTGCGAGGGGTTCGCGAGCAGTACTTC.

This chain's CDR3 is CASSLRDRGLSGNTIYF. The CDR3 DNA sequence: TGTGCCAGCAGCCTCCGGGACAGGGGGCTTTCTGGAAACACCATATATTTT. V usage is TRBV14 and J usage is TRBJ1-3; 12 positions match TRBD1. V lost 4 bases, J lost 1 base, and 5 bases stayed unmatched. Germline V lookup: CDR1 SGHDN, CDR2 FVKESK. This CDR3 comprises 17 residues.

The rearrangement links TRBV7-9 to TRBJ2-4; D is unclear. The CDR3 sequence is 14 residues long. V lost 0 bases and J 6 bases, leaving 9 bases between the germline ends. The germline V gene encodes CDR1 SEHNR and CDR2 FQNEAQ (reference sequence). CDR3 sequence: CASSLAETGNIQYF. CDR3 in DNA: TGTGCCAGCAGCTTAGCCGAGACTGGAAACATTCAGTACTTC.

This clone occurred a few times. V is TRBV7-3 and J is TRBJ2-4; D might be TRBD1 (6 bases). V was clipped by 4 bases and J by 5 bases, with 15 bases between them. The CDR3 is 15 residues long. The germline V gene has CDR1 SGHTA and CDR2 FQGTGA. CDR3 amino acids: CASSSSGRQENIQYF. The CDR3 region has the DNA TGTGCCAGCAGCTCCTCCGGGCGACAGGAAAACATTCAGTACTTC.

This sequence joins TRBV6-6 and TRBJ1-5; 7 bases fit TRBD1. Per the germline V gene, CDR1 is MNHNY and CDR2 is SVGAGI (reference sequence). The CDR3 length is 15 residues. V shed 6 bases, J shed 3 bases, and the junction held 8 bases outside the gene matches. The CDR3 DNA reads TGTGCCAGCAGCAAGACAGGGTCGGACAATCAGCCCCAGCATTTT. Amino acid sequence: CASSKTGSDNQPQHF.

This clone was counted only a few times. The rearrangement links TRBV19 to TRBJ1-5, with D maybe TRBD1 (6 bases). Germline lookup yields CDR1 LNHDA and CDR2 SQIVND (reference sequence). The CDR3 runs to 16 residues. V was trimmed by 6 bases and J by 0 bases, leaving 15 bases between them. The CDR3 protein is CASRMGGHVSNQPQHF. Here the CDR3 DNA reads TGTGCCAGTAGGATGGGGGGCCACGTTAGCAATCAGCCCCAGCATTTT.

The chain employs TRBV11-2 and TRBJ2-1; the match to TRBD2 covers 10 bases. CDR3 length: 15 residues. The germline V gene encodes CDR1 SGHAT and CDR2 FQNNGV. V shed 3 bases and J 6 bases; nucleotides not matched to a gene: 5. The CDR3 nucleotides are TGTGCCAGCAGCTTGACTAGCGGGCCTACCAATGAGCAGTTCTTC. Translation: CASSLTSGPTNEQFF.

The rearrangement uses TRBV2 and TRBJ2-1, with TRBD2 matching over 8 bases. Germline-derived CDR1 and CDR2 are SNHLY and FYNNEI. Trimming took 7 bases from V and 3 from J; bases not matched to a gene: 5. The CDR3 length is 14 residues. Here the CDR3 DNA reads TGTGCCAGCAAAGGGCGGGAGGACTACAATGAGCAGTTCTTC. This translates into CASKGREDYNEQFF.

Note on this clone: The same CDR3 can be traced to other DNA sequences in this sample. The chain combines TRBV19 with TRBJ2-3; D unresolved. CDR1 and CDR2 (germline): LNHDA, SQIVND (reference sequence). The ends were cut back, 4 bases at V and 3 bases at J, with 5 bases in the middle. The CDR3 has 12 amino acids. In nucleotides, the CDR3 is TGTGCCAGTAGTAGGGCAACAGATACGCAGTATTTT. This gives the protein CASSRATDTQYF.

A remark on this clone: The junction and the germline gene differ at one end; a read error may be behind it. The chain uses TRBV20-1 and TRBJ2-7; tentative D call: TRBD1 (6 bases). Germline V lookup: CDR1 DFQATT, CDR2 SNEGSKA (reference sequence). The CDR3 length is 11 residues. The DNA of the CDR3 is TGCAGTGCTAGCCATGGGGCAGGGGTTAGGTTC. It is translated as CSASHGAGVRF.

With regard to this clone: This sample includes further DNA sequences coding for the same CDR3. The rearrangement links TRBV13 to TRBJ2-7; tentative D call: TRBD1 (5 bases). CDR3 length equals 12 residues. Trimming removed 3 bases from V and 4 bases from J, with 7 bases in between. CDR1 PRHDT and CDR2 FYEKMQ come from the germline V gene (reference sequence). The CDR3 loop is CASSLGRYEQYF. The CDR3 bases are TGTGCCAGCAGCTTGGGGCGGTACGAGCAGTACTTC.

The J gene is TRBJ2-7, the V gene TRBV2, with 7 bases matching TRBD2. The germline gives CDR1 SNHLY, CDR2 FYNNEI. The CDR3 extends over 14 amino acids. Trimming took 8 bases from V and 2 from J; bases not matched to a gene: 9. The CDR3 sequence is CASCPFAGAYEQYF. Here the CDR3 DNA reads TGTGCCAGCTGCCCCTTTGCGGGGGCCTACGAGCAGTACTTC. Variable domain in full (rest from reference TRBV2 and TRBJ2-7): EPEVTQTPSHQVTQMGQEVILRCVPISNHLYFYWYRQILGQKVEFLVSFYNNEISEKSEIFDDQFSVERPDGSNFTLKIRSTKLEDSAMYFCASCPFAGAYEQYFGPGTRLTVT.

In its sample, this clone was seen once. This chain uses TRBV29-1 with TRBJ1-3; TRBD1 is a possible D gene (5 bases). With 6 bases removed from V and 2 bases from J, the gap between germline ends came to 8 bases. The CDR3 runs 12 residues. Germline CDR1 reads SQVTM; CDR2 reads ANQGSEA. CDR3 in DNA: TGCAGCGTCAGGGTCGCTGGAAACACCATATATTTT. Translation: CSVRVAGNTIYF. The full variable domain, in which reference TRBV29-1 and TRBJ1-3 provide the parts outside the CDR3, is SAVISQKPSRDICQRGTSLTIQCQVDSQVTMMFWYRQQPGQSLTLIATANQGSEATYESGFVIDKFPISRPNLTFSTLTVSNMSPEDSSIYLCSVRVAGNTIYFGEGSWLTVV.

V gene TRBV5-6 combines with J gene TRBJ2-7; tentatively, D is TRBD1 (6 bases). CDR1 SGHDT and CDR2 YYEEEE come from the germline V gene. CDR3 length: 13 residues. V was trimmed by 6 bases and J by 4 bases, leaving 14 bases between them. CDR3 amino acids: CASTQGISYEQYF. In nucleotides, the CDR3 is TGTGCCAGCACCCAGGGGATTTCTTACGAGCAGTACTTC.

This clone has more than one count but fewer than ten. The CDR3 loop reads CASSLRGRDAGELFF. In nucleotides, the CDR3 is TGCGCCAGCAGCTTGAGGGGGCGCGATGCCGGGGAGCTGTTTTTT. V gene TRBV5-1 combines with J gene TRBJ2-2; 7 bases match TRBD1. The CDR3 spans 15 residues. The junction had 6 bases not matched to a gene; V was cut back by 1 base and J by 6 bases. CDR1 is SGHRS and CDR2 is YFSETQ in the germline V gene.

This chain connects TRBV2 to TRBJ1-1; D is perhaps TRBD1 (5 bases). From germline, CDR1 is SNHLY and CDR2 FYNNEI. Between the trimmed V and J ends, which lost 6 bases and 3 bases, there was a span of 8 bases. The CDR3 is 12 amino acids. In nucleotides, the CDR3 is TGTGCCAGCAGCGGGGCCTACACTGAAGCTTTCTTT. Its protein product is CASSGAYTEAFF.

V and J are TRBV5-4 and TRBJ2-3, with D uncertain. V lost 2 bases and J 1 base, leaving 8 bases between the germline ends. Per germline, CDR1 SGHNT and CDR2 YYREEE (reference sequence). The CDR3 covers 14 residues. The CDR3: CASSLQVRTDTQYF. The CDR3 DNA reads as TGTGCCAGCAGCTTACAAGTCCGCACAGATACGCAGTATTTT.

The chain recombines TRBV9 with TRBJ1-1; 8 nucleotides agree with TRBD1. Trimming took 2 bases from V and 5 from J; bases not matched to a gene: 5. CDR3 length: 14 amino acids. The germline gives CDR1 SGDLS, CDR2 YYNGEE. CDR3 in DNA: TGTGCCAGCAGCGTCTCGGACAGGGTTACTGAAGCTTTCTTT. It specifies CASSVSDRVTEAFF.

This clone has just a few counts. Other nucleotide sequences from this sample produce the same CDR3. The chain joins TRBV9 to TRBJ2-7, with D possibly matching TRBD2 (6 bases). The CDR3 runs to 13 residues. The germline V gene encodes CDR1 SGDLS and CDR2 YYNGEE. The germline V and J ends were trimmed by 0 bases and 6 bases, with 10 bases remaining between them. CDR3 sequence reads: CASSVGTTSEQYF. The CDR3 nucleotides read TGTGCCAGCAGCGTAGGAACGACTAGCGAGCAGTACTTC.

The rearrangement links TRBV11-2 to TRBJ1-2; D is unresolved. The germline V and J ends were trimmed by 6 bases and 5 bases, with 13 bases remaining between them. The CDR3 is 13 residues long. Germline V gene data show CDR1 as SGHAT and CDR2 as FQNNGV. In nucleotides, the CDR3 is TGTGCCAGCAGTATAGGGCAGTTTTATGGCTACACCTTC. Translated: CASSIGQFYGYTF.

This chain links TRBV9 with TRBJ1-4; 9 nucleotides line up with TRBD1. The V segment lost 6 bases and the J segment 7 bases; nucleotides outside the gene matches: 4. This CDR3 is built from 13 residues. Germline values: CDR1 SGDLS, CDR2 YYNGEE. The CDR3 spells CASKGQGTEKLFF. CDR3 DNA sequence: TGTGCCAGCAAAGGACAGGGGACTGAAAAACTGTTTTTT.

V gene TRBV6-5 combines with J gene TRBJ1-1; D gene ambiguous. The V and J ends lost 5 bases and 6 bases respectively, with 13 bases between them. The CDR3 covers 13 residues. In germline, CDR1 is MNHEY, CDR2 SVGAGI. The CDR3 sequence: CASSPRIVSEAFF. In DNA form, the CDR3 reads TGTGCCAGCAGTCCCCGTATTGTTTCTGAAGCTTTCTTT.

J is TRBJ2-7 and V is TRBV9; 8 positions agree with TRBD2. The CDR3 loop spans 14 amino acids. The V gene end was trimmed by 4 bases and the J gene end by 2 bases; junction bases not matched to a gene: 5. The germline V gene encodes CDR1 SGDLS and CDR2 YYNGEE. CDR3 sequence: CASSLSGTPYEQYF. CDR3 DNA sequence: TGTGCCAGCAGCCTTAGCGGGACCCCCTACGAGCAGTACTTC.

The chain recombines TRBV4-1 with TRBJ2-1; D gene unclear. CDR1 and CDR2 from the germline V gene are MGHRA and YSYEKL. The CDR3 is 15 residues long. Deletions cut 5 bases from V and 0 bases from J, with 11 bases between. The CDR3 nucleotides read TGCGCCAGCAGCTACACGGTGGGCTCCTACAATGAGCAGTTCTTC. Translating gives CASSYTVGSYNEQFF.

In regard to this clone: The same CDR3 arises from other DNA sequences in this sample as well. This chain connects TRBV27 to TRBJ1-5; TRBD1 matches at 7 bases. The CDR3 contains 15 residues. CDR1 and CDR2 (germline): MNHEY, SMNVEV (reference sequence). V shed 6 bases and J 0 bases; nucleotides not matched to a gene: 5. The CDR3 DNA follows: TGTGCCAGCAGCCCCGACAGGGCTAGCAATCAGCCCCAGCATTTT. Translation gives CASSPDRASNQPQHF.

This clone has just one count. The V gene is TRBV7-8, the J gene TRBJ1-1; D gene unclear. Germline loops: CDR1 SGHVS, CDR2 FQNEAQ. V lost 0 bases and J lost 4, with 9 bases in between. The CDR3 totals 14 residues. The CDR3 reads CASSLALGGTEAFF. The CDR3 DNA follows: TGTGCCAGCAGCTTAGCGCTCGGAGGCACTGAAGCTTTCTTT.

This clone was observed a few times. The chain recombines TRBV18 with TRBJ2-3; D possibly uses TRBD1 or TRBD2 (6 bases each). CDR1 and CDR2 from the germline V gene are KGHSH and LQKENI. The ends were cut back, 0 bases at V and 1 base at J, with 11 bases in the middle. The CDR3 totals 16 residues. The CDR3 nucleotides are TGTGCCAGCTCACCACCGGGGGGCGAGGGCACAGATACGCAGTATTTT. Residues: CASSPPGGEGTDTQYF.

The gene calls are TRBV11-2 and TRBJ2-1; D is possibly TRBD1 or TRBD2 (5 bases each). With 7 bases removed from V and 2 bases from J, the gap between germline ends came to 15 bases. The germline CDR1 and CDR2 sequences are SGHAT and FQNNGV. CDR3 length: 15 residues. The CDR3 sequence: CASTIPGPTYNEQFF. The CDR3 DNA reads TGTGCCAGCACGATACCGGGACCTACCTACAATGAGCAGTTCTTC.